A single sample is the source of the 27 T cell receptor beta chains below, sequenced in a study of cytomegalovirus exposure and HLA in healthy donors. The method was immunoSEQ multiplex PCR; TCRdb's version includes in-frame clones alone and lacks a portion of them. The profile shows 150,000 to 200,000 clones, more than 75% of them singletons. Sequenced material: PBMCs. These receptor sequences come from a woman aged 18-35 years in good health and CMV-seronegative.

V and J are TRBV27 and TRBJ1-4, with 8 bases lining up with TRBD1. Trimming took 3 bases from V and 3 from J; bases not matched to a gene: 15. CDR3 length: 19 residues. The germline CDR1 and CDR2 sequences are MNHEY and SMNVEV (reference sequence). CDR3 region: CASSFSPGVLTGANEKLFF. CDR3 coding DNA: TGTGCCAGCAGTTTTAGTCCGGGGGTATTGACAGGGGCTAATGAAAAACTGTTTTTT.

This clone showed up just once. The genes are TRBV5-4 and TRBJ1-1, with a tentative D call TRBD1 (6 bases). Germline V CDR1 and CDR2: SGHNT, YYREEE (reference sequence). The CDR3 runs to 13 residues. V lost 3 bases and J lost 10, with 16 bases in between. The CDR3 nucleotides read TGTGCCAGCAGCTCGGGACTAGACAGGAGAGCTTTCTTT. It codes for CASSSGLDRRAFF.

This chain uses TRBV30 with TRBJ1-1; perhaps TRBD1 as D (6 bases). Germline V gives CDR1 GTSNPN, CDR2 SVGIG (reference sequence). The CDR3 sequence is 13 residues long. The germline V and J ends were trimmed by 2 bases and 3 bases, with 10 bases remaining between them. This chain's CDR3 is CAWSTGLDTEAFF. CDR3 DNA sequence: TGTGCCTGGAGTACAGGGTTGGACACTGAAGCTTTCTTT.

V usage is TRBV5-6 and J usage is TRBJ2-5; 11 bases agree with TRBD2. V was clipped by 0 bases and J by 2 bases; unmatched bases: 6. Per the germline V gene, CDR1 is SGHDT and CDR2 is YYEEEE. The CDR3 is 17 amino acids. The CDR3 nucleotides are TGTGCCAGCAGCTTGGGGTTCGGGACTAGCGGTCAAGAGACCCAGTACTTC. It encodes CASSLGFGTSGQETQYF.

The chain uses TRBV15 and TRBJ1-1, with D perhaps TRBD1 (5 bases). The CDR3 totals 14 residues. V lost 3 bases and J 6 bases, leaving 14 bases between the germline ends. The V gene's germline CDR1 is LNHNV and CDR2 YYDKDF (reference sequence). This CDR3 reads CATSSQGVRSEAFF. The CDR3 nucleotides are TGTGCCACCAGCAGCCAAGGGGTAAGGTCTGAAGCTTTCTTT.

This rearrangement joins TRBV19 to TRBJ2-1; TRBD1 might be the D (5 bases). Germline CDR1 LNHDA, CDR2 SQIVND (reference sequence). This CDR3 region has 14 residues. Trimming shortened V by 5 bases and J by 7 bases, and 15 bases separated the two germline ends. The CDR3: CASSVAAGRNEQFF. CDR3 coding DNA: TGTGCCAGTAGTGTGGCGGCAGGGCGAAATGAGCAGTTCTTC.

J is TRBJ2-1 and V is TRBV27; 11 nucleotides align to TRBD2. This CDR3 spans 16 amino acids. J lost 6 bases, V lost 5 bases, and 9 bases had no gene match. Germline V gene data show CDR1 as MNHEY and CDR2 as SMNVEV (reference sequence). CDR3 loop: CASSLVAGGRLNEQFF. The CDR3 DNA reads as TGTGCCAGCAGTCTGGTAGCGGGGGGGCGGCTCAATGAGCAGTTCTTC.

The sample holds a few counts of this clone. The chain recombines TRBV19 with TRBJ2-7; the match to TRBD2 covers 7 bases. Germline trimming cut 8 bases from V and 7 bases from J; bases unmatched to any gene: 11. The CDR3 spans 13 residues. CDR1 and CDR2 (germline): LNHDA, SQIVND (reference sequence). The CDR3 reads CASLGGRGREQYF. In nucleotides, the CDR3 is TGTGCCAGTCTGGGGGGGAGAGGAAGGGAGCAGTACTTC.

Here the CDR3 DNA reads TGTGCCAGCAGTAGGGCGGGGGGGGTGGATACGCAGTATTTT. The encoded protein is CASSRAGGVDTQYF. This chain uses TRBV27 with TRBJ2-3, with 9 nucleotides matching TRBD2. Per the germline V gene, CDR1 is MNHEY and CDR2 is SMNVEV (reference sequence). V lost 5 bases and J lost 6; bases outside the gene matches: 6. The CDR3 is 14 residues long.

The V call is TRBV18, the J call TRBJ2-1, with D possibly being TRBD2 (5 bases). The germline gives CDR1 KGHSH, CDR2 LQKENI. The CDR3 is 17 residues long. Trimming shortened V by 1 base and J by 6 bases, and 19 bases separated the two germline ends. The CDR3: CASSPLVTRRFSNEQFF. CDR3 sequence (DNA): TGTGCCAGCTCACCACTAGTCACCAGGAGGTTTAGCAATGAGCAGTTCTTC.

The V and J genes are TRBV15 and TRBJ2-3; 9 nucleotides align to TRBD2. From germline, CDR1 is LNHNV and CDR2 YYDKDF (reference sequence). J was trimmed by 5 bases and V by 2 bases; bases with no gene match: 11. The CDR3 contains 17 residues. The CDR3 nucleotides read TGTGCCACCAGCAGACCTCCTAGCGGGGTCGCCCGAGATACGCAGTATTTT. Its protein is CATSRPPSGVARDTQYF.

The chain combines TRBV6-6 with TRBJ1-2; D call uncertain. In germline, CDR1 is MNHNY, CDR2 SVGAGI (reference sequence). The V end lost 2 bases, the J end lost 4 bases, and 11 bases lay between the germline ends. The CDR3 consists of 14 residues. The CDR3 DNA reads TGTGCCAGCAGTTACGTCAGTGTGGCCTATGGCTACACCTTC. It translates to CASSYVSVAYGYTF.

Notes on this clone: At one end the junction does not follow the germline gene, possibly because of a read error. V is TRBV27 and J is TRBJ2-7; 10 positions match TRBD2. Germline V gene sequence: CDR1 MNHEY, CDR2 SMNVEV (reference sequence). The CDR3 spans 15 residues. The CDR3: CTSRVQREGPYEQYF. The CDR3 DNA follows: TGTACCAGCAGAGTCCAGCGGGAGGGCCCCTACGAGCAGTACTTC.

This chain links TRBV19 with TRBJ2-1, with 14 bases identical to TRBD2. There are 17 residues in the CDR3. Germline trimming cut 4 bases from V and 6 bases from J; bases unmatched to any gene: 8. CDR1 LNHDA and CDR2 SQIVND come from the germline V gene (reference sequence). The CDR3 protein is CASSKGSGLAGGNEQFF. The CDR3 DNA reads TGTGCCAGTAGTAAGGGGTCCGGACTAGCGGGGGGCAATGAGCAGTTCTTC.

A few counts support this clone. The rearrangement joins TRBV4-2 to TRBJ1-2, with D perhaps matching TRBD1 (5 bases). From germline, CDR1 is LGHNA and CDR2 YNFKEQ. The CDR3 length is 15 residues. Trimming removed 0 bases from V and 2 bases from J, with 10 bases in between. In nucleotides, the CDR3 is TGTGCCAGCAGCCAAGAAATACAGGCCAACTATGGCTACACCTTC. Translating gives CASSQEIQANYGYTF.

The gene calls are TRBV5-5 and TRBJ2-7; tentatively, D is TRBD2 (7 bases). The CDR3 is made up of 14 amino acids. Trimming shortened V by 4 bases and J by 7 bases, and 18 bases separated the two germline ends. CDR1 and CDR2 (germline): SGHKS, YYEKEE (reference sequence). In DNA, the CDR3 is TGTGCCAGCAGCCCCGGGGGGCCTCTTAGGGAGCAGTACTTC. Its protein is CASSPGGPLREQYF.

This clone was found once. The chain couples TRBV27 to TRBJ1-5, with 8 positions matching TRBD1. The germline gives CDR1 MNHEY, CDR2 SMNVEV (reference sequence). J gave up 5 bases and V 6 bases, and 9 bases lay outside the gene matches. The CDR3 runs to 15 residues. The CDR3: CASSPRGRIDQPQHF. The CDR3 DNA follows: TGTGCCAGCAGCCCCAGGGGGCGCATCGATCAGCCCCAGCATTTT.

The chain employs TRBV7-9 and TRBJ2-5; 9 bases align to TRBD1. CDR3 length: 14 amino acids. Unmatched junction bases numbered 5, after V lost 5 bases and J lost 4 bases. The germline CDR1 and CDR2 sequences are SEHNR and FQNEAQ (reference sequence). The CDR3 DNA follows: TGTGCCAGCAGCCGGGACAGGGTAGGAGAGACCCAGTACTTC. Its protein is CASSRDRVGETQYF. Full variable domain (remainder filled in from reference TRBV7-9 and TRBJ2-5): DTGVSQNPRHKITKRGQNVTFRCDPISEHNRLYWYRQTLGQGPEFLTYFQNEAQLEKSRLLSDRFSAERPKGSFSTLEIQRTEQGDSAMYLCASSRDRVGETQYFGPGTRLLVL.

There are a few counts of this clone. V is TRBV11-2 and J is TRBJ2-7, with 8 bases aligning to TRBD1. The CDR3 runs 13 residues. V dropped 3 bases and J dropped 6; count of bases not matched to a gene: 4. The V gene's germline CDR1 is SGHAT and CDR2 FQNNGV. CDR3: CASSLDRESEQYF. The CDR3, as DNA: TGTGCCAGCAGCTTGGACAGGGAAAGCGAGCAGTACTTC.

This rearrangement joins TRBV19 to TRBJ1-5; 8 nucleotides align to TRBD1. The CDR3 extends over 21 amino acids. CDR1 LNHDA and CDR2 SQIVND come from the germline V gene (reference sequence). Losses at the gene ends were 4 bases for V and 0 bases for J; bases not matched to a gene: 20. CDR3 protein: CASSNLKGTGSGSRSNQPQHF. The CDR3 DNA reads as TGTGCCAGTAGTAATCTGAAAGGGACAGGATCGGGAAGCCGTAGCAATCAGCCCCAGCATTTT.

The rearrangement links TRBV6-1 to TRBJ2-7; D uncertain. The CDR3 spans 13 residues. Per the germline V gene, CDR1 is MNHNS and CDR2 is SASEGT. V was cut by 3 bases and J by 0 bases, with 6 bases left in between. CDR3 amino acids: CASSEVSSYEQYF. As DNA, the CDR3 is TGTGCCAGCAGTGAGGTCAGCTCCTACGAGCAGTACTTC.

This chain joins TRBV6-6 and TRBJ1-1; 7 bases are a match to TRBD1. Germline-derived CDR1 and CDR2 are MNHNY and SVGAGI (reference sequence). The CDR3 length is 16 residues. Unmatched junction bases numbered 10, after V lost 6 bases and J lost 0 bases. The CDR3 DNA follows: TGTGCCAGCAGGCGACAGGGTAACGTTATGAACACTGAAGCTTTCTTT. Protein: CASRRQGNVMNTEAFF.

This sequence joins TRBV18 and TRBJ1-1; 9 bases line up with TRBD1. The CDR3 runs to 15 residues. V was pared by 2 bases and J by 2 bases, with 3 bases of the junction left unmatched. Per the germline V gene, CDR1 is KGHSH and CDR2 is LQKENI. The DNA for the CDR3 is TGTGCCAGCTCACCAACGGGACAGGGAAACACTGAAGCTTTCTTT. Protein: CASSPTGQGNTEAFF.

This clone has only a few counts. CDR3 bases: TGTGCCAGCAGTGTCGAGGGTGAAGCTTTCTTT. This codes for CASSVEGEAFF. V and J are TRBV2 and TRBJ1-1; D is unresolved. This CDR3 contains 11 residues. Germline V gives CDR1 SNHLY, CDR2 FYNNEI. V shed 4 bases and J shed 7 bases, with 7 bases lying between them. Together with reference TRBV2 and TRBJ1-1, the CDR3 gives the full variable domain: EPEVTQTPSHQVTQMGQEVILRCVPISNHLYFYWYRQILGQKVEFLVSFYNNEISEKSEIFDDQFSVERPDGSNFTLKIRSTKLEDSAMYFCASSVEGEAFFGQGTRLTVV.

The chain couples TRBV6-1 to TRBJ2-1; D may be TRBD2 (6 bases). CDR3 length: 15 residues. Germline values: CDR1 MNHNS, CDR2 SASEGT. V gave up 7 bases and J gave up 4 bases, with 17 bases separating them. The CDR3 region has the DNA TGTGCCAGCATTATTAGTGGCGGGGCGTACAATGAGCAGTTCTTC. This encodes CASIISGGAYNEQFF.

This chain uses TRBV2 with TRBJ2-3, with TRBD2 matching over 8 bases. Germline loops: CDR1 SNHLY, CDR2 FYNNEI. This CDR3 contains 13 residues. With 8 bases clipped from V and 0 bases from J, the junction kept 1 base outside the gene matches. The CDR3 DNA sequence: TGTGCCAGCGCTAGCGGGAGCACAGATACGCAGTATTTT. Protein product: CASASGSTDTQYF.

The CDR3 nucleotides read TGCGCCAGCAGCCCCCGGGACATTGCTTTCAATGAGCAGTTCTTC. This encodes CASSPRDIAFNEQFF. The chain links TRBV5-1 to TRBJ2-1, with D possibly matching TRBD1 (6 bases). This CDR3 is 15 amino acids long. Per the germline V gene, CDR1 is SGHRS and CDR2 is YFSETQ. The V gene lost 4 bases and the J gene lost 6 bases, with 17 bases spanning the gap.